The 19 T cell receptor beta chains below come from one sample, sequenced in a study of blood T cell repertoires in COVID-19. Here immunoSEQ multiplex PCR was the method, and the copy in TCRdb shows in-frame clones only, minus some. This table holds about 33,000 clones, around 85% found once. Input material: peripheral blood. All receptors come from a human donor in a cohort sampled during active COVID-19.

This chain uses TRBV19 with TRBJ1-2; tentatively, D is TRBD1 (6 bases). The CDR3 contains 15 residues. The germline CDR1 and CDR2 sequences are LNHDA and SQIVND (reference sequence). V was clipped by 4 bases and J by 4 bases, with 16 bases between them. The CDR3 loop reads CASSTPATGFYGYTF. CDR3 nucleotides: TGTGCCAGTAGTACCCCCGCCACAGGGTTCTATGGCTACACCTTC.

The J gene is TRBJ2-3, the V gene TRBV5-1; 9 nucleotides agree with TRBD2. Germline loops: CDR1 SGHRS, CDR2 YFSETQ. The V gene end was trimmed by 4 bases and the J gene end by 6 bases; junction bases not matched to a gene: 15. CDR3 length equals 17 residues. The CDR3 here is CASSQRSRALAGDTQYF. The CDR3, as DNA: TGCGCCAGCAGCCAGAGATCCCGGGCCCTAGCGGGGGATACGCAGTATTTT.

CDR3 sequence reads: CASSFSDTEAFF. CDR3 coding DNA: TGTGCCAGCAGCTTCTCGGACACTGAAGCTTTCTTT. V usage is TRBV7-8 and J usage is TRBJ1-1; no clear D gene. Germline CDR1 reads SGHVS; CDR2 reads FQNEAQ. V was shortened by 3 bases and J by 3 bases, with 5 bases between the two germline ends. CDR3 size: 12 residues.

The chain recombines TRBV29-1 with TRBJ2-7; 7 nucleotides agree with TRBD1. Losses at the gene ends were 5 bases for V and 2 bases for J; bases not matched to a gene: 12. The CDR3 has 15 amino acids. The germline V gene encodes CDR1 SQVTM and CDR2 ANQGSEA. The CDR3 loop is CSVMWGQPPPYEQYF. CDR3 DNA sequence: TGCAGCGTTATGTGGGGACAGCCCCCCCCCTACGAGCAGTACTTC.

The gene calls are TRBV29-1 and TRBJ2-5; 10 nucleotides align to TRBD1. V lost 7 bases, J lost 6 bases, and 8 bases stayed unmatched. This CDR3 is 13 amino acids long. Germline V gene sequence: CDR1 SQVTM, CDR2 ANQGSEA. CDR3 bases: TGCAGCGCCGAGGGACAGGGGTTGAAGACCCAGTACTTC. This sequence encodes CSAEGQGLKTQYF.

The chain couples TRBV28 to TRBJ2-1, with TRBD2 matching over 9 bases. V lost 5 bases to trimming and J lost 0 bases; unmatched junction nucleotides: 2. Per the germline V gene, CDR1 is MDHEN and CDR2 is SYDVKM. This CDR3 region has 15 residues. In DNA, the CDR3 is TGTGCCAGCAGTATTAGCGGGAGCTCCTACAATGAGCAGTTCTTC. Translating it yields CASSISGSSYNEQFF.

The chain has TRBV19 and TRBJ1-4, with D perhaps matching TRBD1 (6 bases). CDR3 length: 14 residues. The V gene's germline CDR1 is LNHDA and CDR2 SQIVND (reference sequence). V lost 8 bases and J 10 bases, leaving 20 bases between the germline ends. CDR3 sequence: CASSGTGSDGKLFF. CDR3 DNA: TGTGCCAGTTCGGGAACAGGGTCGGACGGAAAACTGTTTTTT.

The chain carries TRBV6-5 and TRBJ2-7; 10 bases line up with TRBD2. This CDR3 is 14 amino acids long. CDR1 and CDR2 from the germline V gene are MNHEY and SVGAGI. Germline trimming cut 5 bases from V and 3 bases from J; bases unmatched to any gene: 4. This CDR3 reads CASSTLAGGYEQYF. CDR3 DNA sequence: TGTGCCAGCAGTACATTAGCGGGGGGCTACGAGCAGTACTTC.

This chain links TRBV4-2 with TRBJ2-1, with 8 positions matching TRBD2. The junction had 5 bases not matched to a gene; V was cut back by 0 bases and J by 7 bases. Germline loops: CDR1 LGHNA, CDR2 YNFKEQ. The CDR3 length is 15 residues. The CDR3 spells CASSQDSGKWNEQFF. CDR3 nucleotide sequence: TGTGCCAGCAGCCAAGATAGCGGGAAGTGGAATGAGCAGTTCTTC.

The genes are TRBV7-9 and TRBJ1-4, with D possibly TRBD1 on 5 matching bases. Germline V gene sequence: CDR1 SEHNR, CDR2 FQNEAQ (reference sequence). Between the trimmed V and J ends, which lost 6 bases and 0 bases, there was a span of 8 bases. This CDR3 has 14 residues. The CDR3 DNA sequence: TGTGCCAGCAGTTCCAGGGCAACTAATGAAAAACTGTTTTTT. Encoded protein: CASSSRATNEKLFF.

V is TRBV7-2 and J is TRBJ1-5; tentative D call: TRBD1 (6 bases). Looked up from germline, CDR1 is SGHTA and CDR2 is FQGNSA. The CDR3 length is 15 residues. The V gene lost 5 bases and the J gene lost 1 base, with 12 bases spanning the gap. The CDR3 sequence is CASSPGGGSNQPQHF. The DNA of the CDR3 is TGTGCCAGCAGCCCCGGGGGGGGCAGCAATCAGCCCCAGCATTTT.

The CDR3, as DNA: TGTGCCAGCAGTGAAGGGGTGGGAGGGCCGCCTTACAATGAGCAGTTCTTC. Translating gives CASSEGVGGPPYNEQFF. The chain joins TRBV9 to TRBJ2-1; the match to TRBD2 covers 7 bases. The junction had 15 bases not matched to a gene; V was cut back by 5 bases and J by 4 bases. The CDR3 loop spans 17 amino acids. CDR1 and CDR2 (germline): SGDLS, YYNGEE.

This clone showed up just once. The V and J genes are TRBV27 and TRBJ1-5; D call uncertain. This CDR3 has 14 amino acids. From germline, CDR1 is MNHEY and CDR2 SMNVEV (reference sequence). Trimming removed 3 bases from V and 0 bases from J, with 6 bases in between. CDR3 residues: CASSFSDSNQPQHF. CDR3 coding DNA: TGTGCCAGCAGTTTTAGTGATAGCAATCAGCCCCAGCATTTT.

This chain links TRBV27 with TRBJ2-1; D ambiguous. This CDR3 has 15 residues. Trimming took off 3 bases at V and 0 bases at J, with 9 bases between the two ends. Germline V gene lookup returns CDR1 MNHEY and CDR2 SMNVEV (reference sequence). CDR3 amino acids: CASSFGQSSYNEQFF. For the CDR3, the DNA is TGTGCCAGCAGTTTTGGGCAGAGCTCCTACAATGAGCAGTTCTTC.

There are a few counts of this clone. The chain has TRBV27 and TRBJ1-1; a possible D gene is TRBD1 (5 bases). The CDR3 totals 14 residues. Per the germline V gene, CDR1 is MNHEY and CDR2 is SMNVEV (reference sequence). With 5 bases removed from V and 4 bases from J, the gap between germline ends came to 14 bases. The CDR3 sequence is CASSTMTASTEAFF. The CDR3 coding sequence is TGTGCCAGCAGTACGATGACAGCGAGCACTGAAGCTTTCTTT.

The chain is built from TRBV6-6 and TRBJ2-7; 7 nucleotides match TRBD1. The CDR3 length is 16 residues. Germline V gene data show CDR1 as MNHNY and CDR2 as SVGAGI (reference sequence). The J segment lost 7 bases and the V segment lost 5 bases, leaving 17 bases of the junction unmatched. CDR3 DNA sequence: TGTGCCAGCAGTCCCCCAAGACAGGGTATAACTAGGGAGCAGTACTTC. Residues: CASSPPRQGITREQYF.

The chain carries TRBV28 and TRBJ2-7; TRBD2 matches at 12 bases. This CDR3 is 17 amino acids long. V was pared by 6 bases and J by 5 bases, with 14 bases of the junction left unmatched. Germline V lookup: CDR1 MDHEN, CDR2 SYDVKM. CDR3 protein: CASSSERLAGGFNEQYF. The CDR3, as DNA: TGTGCCAGCAGCTCCGAAAGGCTAGCGGGAGGGTTCAACGAGCAGTACTTC.

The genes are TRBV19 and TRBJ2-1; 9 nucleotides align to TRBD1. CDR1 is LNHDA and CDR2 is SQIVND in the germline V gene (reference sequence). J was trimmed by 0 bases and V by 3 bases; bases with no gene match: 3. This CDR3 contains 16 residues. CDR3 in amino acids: CASSMPDRGSYNEQFF. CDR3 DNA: TGTGCCAGTAGTATGCCGGACAGGGGCTCCTACAATGAGCAGTTCTTC.

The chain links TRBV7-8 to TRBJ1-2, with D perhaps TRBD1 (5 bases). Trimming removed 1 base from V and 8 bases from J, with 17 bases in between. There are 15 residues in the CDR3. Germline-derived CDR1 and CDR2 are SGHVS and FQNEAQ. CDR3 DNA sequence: TGTGCCAGCAGCTTAGGCGGGGGAAGCGTGCGCGGCTACACCTTC. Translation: CASSLGGGSVRGYTF. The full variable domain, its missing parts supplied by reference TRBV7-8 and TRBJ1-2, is GAGVSQSPRYKVAKRGQDVALRCDPISGHVSLFWYQQALGQGPEFLTYFQNEAQLDKSGLPSDRFFAERPEGSVSTLKIQRTQQEDSAVYLCASSLGGGSVRGYTFGSGTRLTVV.